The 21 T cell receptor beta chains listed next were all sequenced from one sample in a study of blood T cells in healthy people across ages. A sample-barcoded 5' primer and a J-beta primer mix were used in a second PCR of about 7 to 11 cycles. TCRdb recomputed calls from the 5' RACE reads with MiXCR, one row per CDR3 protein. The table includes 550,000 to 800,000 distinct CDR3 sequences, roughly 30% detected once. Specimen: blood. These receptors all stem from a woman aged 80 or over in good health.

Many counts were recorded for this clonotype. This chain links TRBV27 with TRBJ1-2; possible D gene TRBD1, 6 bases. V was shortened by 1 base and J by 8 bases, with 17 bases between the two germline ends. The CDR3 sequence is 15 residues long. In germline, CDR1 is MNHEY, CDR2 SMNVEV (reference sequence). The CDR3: CASSLFGRGSSGYTF. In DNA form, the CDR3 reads TGTGCCAGCAGTTTATTCGGCAGGGGATCCTCGGGCTACACCTTC.

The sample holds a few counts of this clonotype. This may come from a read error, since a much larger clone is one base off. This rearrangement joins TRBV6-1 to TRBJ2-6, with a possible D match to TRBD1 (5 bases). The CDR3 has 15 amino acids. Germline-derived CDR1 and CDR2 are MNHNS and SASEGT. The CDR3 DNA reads TGTGCCAGCACTGATGTAAGCTCTGGGGCCAACGTCCGGACTTTC. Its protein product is CASTDVSSGANVRTF.

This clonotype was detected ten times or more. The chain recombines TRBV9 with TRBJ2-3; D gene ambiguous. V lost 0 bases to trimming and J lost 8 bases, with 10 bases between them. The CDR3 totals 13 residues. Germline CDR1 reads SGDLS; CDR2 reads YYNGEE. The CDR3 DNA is TGTGCCAGCAGCGTAGCCGACCCCGGTACGCAGTATTTT. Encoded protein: CASSVADPGTQYF.

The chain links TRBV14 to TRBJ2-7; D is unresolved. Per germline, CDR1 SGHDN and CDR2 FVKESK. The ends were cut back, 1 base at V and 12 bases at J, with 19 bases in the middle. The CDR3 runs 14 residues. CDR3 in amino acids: CASSQVSLGRGLYF. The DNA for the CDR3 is TGTGCCAGCAGCCAAGTATCTCTCGGGCGCGGCCTGTACTTC.

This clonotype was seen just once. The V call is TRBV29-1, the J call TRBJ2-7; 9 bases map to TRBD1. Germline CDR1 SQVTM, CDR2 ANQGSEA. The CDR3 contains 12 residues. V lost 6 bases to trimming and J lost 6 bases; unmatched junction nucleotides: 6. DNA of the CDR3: TGCAGCGTCGGGGGACAGGGTACCGAGCAGTACTTC. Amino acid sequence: CSVGGQGTEQYF.

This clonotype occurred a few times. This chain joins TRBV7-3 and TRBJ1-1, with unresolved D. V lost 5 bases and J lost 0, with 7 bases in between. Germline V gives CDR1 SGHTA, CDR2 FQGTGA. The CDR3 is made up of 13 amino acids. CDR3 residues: CASSVQVNTEAFF. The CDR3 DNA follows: TGTGCCAGCAGCGTGCAGGTGAACACTGAAGCTTTCTTT.

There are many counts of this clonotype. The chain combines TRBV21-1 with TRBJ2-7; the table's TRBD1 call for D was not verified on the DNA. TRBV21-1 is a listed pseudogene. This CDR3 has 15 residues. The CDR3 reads CASSQDPGQNYEQYF. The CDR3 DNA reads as TGTGCCAGCAGCCAAGACCCGGGACAGAACTACGAGCAGTACTTC.

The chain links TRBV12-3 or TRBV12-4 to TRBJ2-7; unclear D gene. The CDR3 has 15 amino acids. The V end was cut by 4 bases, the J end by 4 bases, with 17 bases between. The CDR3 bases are TGTGCCAGCAGTTGGGGTAGGGATGCCTTTTACGAGCAGTACTTC. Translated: CASSWGRDAFYEQYF.

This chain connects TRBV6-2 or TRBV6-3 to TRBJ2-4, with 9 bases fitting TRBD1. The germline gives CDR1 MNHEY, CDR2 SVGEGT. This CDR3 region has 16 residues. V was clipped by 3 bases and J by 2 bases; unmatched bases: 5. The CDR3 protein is CASSYRDRVSKNIQYF. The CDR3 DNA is TGTGCCAGCAGTTATCGGGACAGGGTATCCAAAAACATTCAGTACTTC.

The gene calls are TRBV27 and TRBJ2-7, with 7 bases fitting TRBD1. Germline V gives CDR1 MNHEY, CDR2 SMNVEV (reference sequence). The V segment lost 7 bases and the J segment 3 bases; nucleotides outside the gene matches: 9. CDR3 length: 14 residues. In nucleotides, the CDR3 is TGTGCCAGCACCGAAGGGGGCAAGTACTACGAGCAGTACTTC. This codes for CASTEGGKYYEQYF.

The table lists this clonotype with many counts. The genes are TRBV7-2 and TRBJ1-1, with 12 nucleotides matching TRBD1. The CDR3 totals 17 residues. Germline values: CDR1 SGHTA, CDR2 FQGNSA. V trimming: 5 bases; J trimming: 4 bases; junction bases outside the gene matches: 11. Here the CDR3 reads CASSPRDRGQSGTEAFF. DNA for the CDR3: TGTGCCAGCAGCCCCAGGGACAGGGGGCAATCGGGCACTGAAGCTTTCTTT.

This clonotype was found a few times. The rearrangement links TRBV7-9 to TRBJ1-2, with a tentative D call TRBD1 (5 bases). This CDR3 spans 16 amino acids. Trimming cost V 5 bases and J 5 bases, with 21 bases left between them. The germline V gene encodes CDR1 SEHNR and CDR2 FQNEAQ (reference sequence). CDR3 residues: CASSPGDPGRYYGYTF. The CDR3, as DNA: TGTGCCAGCAGCCCGGGAGATCCGGGGCGGTATTATGGCTACACCTTC.

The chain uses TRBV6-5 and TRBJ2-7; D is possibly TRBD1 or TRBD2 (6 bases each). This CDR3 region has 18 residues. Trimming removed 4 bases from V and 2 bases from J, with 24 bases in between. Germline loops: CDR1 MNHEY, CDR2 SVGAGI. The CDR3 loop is CASSSTFDRRGLTYEQYF. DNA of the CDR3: TGTGCCAGCAGTTCCACATTCGACAGGAGGGGCCTGACCTACGAGCAGTACTTC.

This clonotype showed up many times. CDR3 sequence reads: CASSQEGNYGYTF. CDR3 DNA sequence: TGTGCCAGCAGCCAAGAGGGGAACTATGGCTACACCTTC. The chain has TRBV3-1 and TRBJ1-2, with no clear D. Germline CDR1 and CDR2: LGHDT and YNNKEL (reference sequence). V shed 0 bases and J shed 2 bases, with 4 bases lying between them. The CDR3 runs 13 residues.

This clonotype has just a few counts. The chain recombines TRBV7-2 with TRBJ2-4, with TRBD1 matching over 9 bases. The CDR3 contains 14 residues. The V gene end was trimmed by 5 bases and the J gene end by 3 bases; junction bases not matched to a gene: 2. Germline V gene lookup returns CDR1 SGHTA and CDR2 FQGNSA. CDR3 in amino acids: CASSPDRGKNIQYF. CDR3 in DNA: TGTGCCAGCAGCCCGGACAGGGGCAAAAACATTCAGTACTTC.

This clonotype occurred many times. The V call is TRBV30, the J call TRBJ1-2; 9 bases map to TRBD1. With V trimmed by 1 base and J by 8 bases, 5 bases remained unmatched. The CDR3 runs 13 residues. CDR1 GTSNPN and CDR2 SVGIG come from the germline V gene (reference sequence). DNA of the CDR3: TGTGCCTGGAGTGGACGGACAGGGGCCGGCTACACCTTC. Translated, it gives CAWSGRTGAGYTF. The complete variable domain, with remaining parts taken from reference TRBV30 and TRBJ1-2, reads SQTIHQWPATLVQPVGSPLSLECTVEGTSNPNLYWYRQAAGRGLQLLFYSVGIGQISSEVPQNLSASRPQDRQFILSSKKLLLSDSGFYLCAWSGRTGAGYTFGSGTRLTVV.

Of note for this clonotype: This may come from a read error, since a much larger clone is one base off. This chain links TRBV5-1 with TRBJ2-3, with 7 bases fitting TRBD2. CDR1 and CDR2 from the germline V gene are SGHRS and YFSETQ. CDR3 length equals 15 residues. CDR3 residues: CANSLMAGDTDTQYF. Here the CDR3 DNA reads TGCGCCAACAGCTTGATGGCGGGGGACACAGATACGCAGTATTTT.

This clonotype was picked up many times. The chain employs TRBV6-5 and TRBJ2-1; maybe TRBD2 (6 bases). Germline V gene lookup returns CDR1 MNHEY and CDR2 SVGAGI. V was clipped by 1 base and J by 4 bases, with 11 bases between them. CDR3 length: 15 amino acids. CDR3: CASSYFGGAYNEQFF. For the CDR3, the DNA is TGTGCCAGCAGTTACTTCGGGGGAGCTTACAATGAGCAGTTCTTC.

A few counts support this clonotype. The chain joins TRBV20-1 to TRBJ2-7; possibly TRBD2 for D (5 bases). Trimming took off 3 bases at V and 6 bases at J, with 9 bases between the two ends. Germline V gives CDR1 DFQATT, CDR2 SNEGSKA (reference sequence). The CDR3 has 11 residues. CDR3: CSARRDGEQYF. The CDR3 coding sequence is TGCAGTGCTAGGAGGGATGGCGAGCAGTACTTC.

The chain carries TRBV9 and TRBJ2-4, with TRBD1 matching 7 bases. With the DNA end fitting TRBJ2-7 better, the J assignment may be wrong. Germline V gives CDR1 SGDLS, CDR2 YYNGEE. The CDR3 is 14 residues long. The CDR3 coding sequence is TGTGCCAGCAACCCCTACAGGGGTGGGGGCGAGCAGTACTTC. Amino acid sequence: CASNPYRGGGEQYF.

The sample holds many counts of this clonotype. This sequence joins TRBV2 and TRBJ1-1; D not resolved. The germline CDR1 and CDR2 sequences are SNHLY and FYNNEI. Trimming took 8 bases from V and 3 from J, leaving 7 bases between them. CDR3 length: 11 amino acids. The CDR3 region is CASGLYTEAFF. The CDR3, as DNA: TGTGCCAGCGGGTTGTACACTGAAGCTTTCTTT.